The rows below give T cell receptor beta chains drawn from one sample of a study of T cells in localized non-small cell lung cancer. Here immunoSEQ multiplex PCR was the method, and the copy in TCRdb shows in-frame clones only, minus some. Of about a thousand clones listed, around 25% are singletons. This specimen was normal lung tissue next to the tumor, taken before any cancer treatment. The receptors were gathered from a woman aged 40 to 75 with stage III lung adenocarcinoma. Both conserved end residues are part of each CDR3. Each record gives: CDR3 DNA, CDR3 protein, D gene, clone size, V gene, J gene. The D gene is left open where the match is weak. The listing skips clone size in some rows; elsewhere it reads once, few, many or a size class.

TGTGCCAGCTCACCCGGCGCAGGGCCTGAAGCTTTCTTT	CASSPGAGPEAFF	.	.	TRBV18	TRBJ1-1
TGTGCCAGCAGCGTAGGGTCGACCTCCTACGAGCAGTACTTC	CASSVGSTSYEQYF	.	few	TRBV9	TRBJ2-7
TGTGCCAGCCGAAGCGGGGGAGAAACCGGGGAGCTGTTTTTT	CASRSGGETGELFF	TRBD2	few	TRBV19	TRBJ2-2
TGTGCTAGCAGCTTAACTAGCGGGAGATTGGAGACCCAGTACTTC	CASSLTSGRLETQYF	TRBD2	few	TRBV11-3	TRBJ2-5
TGTGCCAGCAGTCCCCTTCGGGAGGACACAGATACGCAGTATTTT	CASSPLREDTDTQYF	TRBD2	.	TRBV6-8	TRBJ2-3
TGTGCCAGCAGTCCCGGGACAGCGAACACTGAAGCTTTCTTT	CASSPGTANTEAFF	TRBD1	few	TRBV6-8	TRBJ1-1
TGTGCCAGTAAACAGGGACAGGGGGCGAATAGCAATCAGCCCCAGCATTTT	CASKQGQGANSNQPQHF	TRBD1	once	TRBV19	TRBJ1-5
TGTGCCAGCTCATCAAGGGTGGGACAGTGGGCCTCTGGGGCCAACGTCCTGACTTTC	CASSSRVGQWASGANVLTF	TRBD1	.	TRBV18	TRBJ2-6
TGCAGCGTTGAAGGGACAGGGGCCTACAATGAGCAGTTCTTC	CSVEGTGAYNEQFF	TRBD1	.	TRBV29-1	TRBJ2-1
TGTGCCAGTAGTAAATCACAAAGTCGGGCCAACGTCCTGACTTTC	CASSKSQSRANVLTF	.	.	TRBV19	TRBJ2-6
TGTGCCATCAGAGCCGGGACGGTGAACACTGAAGCTTTCTTT	CAIRAGTVNTEAFF	.	few	TRBV6-8	TRBJ1-1
TGTGCCAGCAGCTCCTCAGGGACGGCGGGGGAAGAGCAGTACTTC	CASSSSGTAGEEQYF	TRBD2	few	TRBV11-3	TRBJ2-7
TGTGCCAGCAGCTTATGGCAGACGGAGACCCAGTACTTC	CASSLWQTETQYF	.	medium-sized	TRBV7-2	TRBJ2-5
TGTGCCAGCAGCTTACCCGGGACAGGGGATAGCTATGGCTACACCTTC	CASSLPGTGDSYGYTF	TRBD1	few	TRBV11-3	TRBJ1-2
TGCGCCAGCAGCTTGGAGGGGATCCACTTATCCTACGAGCAGTACTTC	CASSLEGIHLSYEQYF	.	.	TRBV5-1	TRBJ2-7
TGTGCCAGCAGCCGCCTCGACAGGGGGCGTTTTCAGCCCCAGCATTTT	CASSRLDRGRFQPQHF	TRBD1	.	TRBV11-3	TRBJ1-5
TGTGCCAGCAGTTTGAACAGCGCGAAGACCCAGTACTTC	CASSLNSAKTQYF	.	.	TRBV28	TRBJ2-5
TGCGCCACCTCGGTCGGCAGGGAATATGGCTACACCTTC	CATSVGREYGYTF	.	.	TRBV10-2	TRBJ1-2
TGCGCCAGCAGCTTGGACGAGGGGGCGGCGGACACCATATATTTT	CASSLDEGAADTIYF	TRBD1	.	TRBV5-1	TRBJ1-3
TGTGCCAGCAGTTACCGGGCAGGGGGCCAAGAGACCCAGTACTTC	CASSYRAGGQETQYF	TRBD1	few	TRBV6-8	TRBJ2-5
TGTGCCAGTAGCTCTAGCGGGGGGAGGGACAATGAGCAGTTCTTC	CASSSSGGRDNEQFF	TRBD2	few	TRBV19	TRBJ2-1